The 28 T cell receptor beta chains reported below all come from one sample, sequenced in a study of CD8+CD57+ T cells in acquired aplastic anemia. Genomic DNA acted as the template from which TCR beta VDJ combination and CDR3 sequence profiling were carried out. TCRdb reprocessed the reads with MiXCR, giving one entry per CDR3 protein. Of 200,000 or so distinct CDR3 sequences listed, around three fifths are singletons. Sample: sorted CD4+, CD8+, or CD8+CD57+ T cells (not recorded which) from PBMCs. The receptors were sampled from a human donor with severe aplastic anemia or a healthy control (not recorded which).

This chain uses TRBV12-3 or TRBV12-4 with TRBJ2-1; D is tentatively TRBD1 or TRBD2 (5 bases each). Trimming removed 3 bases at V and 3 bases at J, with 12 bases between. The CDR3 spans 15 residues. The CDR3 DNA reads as TGTGCCAGCAGTTTTGGACAAGGACTCTACAATGAGCAGTTCTTC. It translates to CASSFGQGLYNEQFF.

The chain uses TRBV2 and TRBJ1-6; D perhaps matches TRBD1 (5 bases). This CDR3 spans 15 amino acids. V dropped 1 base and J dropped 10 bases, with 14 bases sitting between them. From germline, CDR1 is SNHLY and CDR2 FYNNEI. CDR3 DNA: TGTGCCAGCAGTGAAGGGCGGGGCCAACGATCACCCCTCCACTTT. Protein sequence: CASSEGRGQRSPLHF.

The CDR3, as DNA: TGTGCCAGCAGTGCCCGAACCGGGCCCAACACTGAAGCTTTCTTT. Translated: CASSARTGPNTEAFF. The chain is built from TRBV7-8 and TRBJ1-1, with D uncertain. Germline V lookup: CDR1 SGHVS, CDR2 FQNEAQ. Trimming removed 6 bases from V and 2 bases from J, with 16 bases in between. The CDR3 is made up of 15 amino acids. Using reference TRBV7-8 and TRBJ1-1 for the parts outside the CDR3, the full variable domain is GAGVSQSPRYKVAKRGQDVALRCDPISGHVSLFWYQQALGQGPEFLTYFQNEAQLDKSGLPSDRFFAERPEGSVSTLKIQRTQQEDSAVYLCASSARTGPNTEAFFGQGTRLTVV.

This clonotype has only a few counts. Written as DNA, the CDR3 is TGTGCCAGCAGTGAATGGGACAGGGGGTCCCTCCACTTT. It specifies CASSEWDRGSLHF. The V gene is TRBV2, the J gene TRBJ1-6; 11 positions agree with TRBD1. J was trimmed by 14 bases and V by 2 bases; bases with no gene match: 2. Germline V CDR1 and CDR2: SNHLY, FYNNEI. CDR3 length: 13 residues. Combining the CDR3 with reference TRBV2 and TRBJ1-6 gives the whole variable domain EPEVTQTPSHQVTQMGQEVILRCVPISNHLYFYWYRQILGQKVEFLVSFYNNEISEKSEIFDDQFSVERPDGSNFTLKIRSTKLEDSAMYFCASSEWDRGSLHFGNGTRLTVT.

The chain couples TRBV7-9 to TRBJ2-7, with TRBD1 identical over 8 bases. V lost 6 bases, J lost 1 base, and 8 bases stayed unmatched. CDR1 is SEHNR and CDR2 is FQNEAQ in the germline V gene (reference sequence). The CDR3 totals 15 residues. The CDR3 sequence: CASSEPRGPSYEQYF. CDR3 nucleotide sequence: TGTGCCAGCAGTGAGCCCAGGGGGCCTTCCTACGAGCAGTACTTC.

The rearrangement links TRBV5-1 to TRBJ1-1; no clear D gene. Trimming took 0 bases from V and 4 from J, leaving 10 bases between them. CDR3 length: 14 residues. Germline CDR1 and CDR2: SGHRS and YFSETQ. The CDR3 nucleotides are TGCGCCAGCAGCTTGGGGGCCCTGGGCACTGAAGCTTTCTTT. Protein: CASSLGALGTEAFF.

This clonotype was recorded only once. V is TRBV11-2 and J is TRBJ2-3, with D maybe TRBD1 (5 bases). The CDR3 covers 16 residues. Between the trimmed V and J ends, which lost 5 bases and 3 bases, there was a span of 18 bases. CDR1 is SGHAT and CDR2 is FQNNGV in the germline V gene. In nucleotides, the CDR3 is TGTGCCAGCAGCGTAGGGGCTAGGGGCGGTACAGATACGCAGTATTTT. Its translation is CASSVGARGGTDTQYF.

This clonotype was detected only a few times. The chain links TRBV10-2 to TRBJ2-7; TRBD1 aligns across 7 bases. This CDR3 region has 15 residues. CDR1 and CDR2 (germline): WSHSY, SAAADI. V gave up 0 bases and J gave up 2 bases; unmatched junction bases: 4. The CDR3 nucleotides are TGCGCCAGCAGTGAGTCTGACAGGGTGACCTACGAGCAGTACTTC. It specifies CASSESDRVTYEQYF.

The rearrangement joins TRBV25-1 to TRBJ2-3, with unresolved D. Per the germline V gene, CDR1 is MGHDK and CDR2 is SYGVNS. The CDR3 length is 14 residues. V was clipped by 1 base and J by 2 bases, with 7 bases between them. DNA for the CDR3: TGTGCCAGCAGTGAATTAACCCACACAGATACGCAGTATTTT. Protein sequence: CASSELTHTDTQYF.

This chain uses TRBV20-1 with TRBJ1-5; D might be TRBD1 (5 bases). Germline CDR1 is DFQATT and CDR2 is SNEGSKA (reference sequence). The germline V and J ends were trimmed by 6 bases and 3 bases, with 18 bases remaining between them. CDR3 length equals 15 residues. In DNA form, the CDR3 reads TGCAGTGCCAGACTAGCGACAGACAACAATCAGCCCCAGCATTTT. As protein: CSARLATDNNQPQHF.

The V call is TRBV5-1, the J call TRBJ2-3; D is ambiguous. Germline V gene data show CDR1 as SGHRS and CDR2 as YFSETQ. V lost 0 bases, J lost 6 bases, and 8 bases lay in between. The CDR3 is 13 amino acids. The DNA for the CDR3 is TGCGCCAGCAGCTTGGTAGAAGGGGATACGCAGTATTTT. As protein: CASSLVEGDTQYF.

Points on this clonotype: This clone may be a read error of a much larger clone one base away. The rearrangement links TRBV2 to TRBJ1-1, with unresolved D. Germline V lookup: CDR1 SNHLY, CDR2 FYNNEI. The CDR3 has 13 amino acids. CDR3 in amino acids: CASKDYLNNEAFF. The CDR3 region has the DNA TGTGCCAGCAAGGACTACTTGAACAATGAAGCTTTCTTT.

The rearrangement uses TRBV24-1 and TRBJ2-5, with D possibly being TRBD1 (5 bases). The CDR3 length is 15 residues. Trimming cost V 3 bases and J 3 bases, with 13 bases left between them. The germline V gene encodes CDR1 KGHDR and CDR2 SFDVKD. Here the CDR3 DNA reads TGTGCCACCAGTGATGCTACAGGATTCGAAGAGACCCAGTACTTC. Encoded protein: CATSDATGFEETQYF.

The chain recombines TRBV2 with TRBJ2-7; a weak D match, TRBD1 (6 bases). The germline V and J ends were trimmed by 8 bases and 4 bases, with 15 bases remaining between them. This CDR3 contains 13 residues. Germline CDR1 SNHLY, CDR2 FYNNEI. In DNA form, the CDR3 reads TGTGCCAGCGGACAGCTTGGGAGTTACGAGCAGTACTTC. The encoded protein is CASGQLGSYEQYF.

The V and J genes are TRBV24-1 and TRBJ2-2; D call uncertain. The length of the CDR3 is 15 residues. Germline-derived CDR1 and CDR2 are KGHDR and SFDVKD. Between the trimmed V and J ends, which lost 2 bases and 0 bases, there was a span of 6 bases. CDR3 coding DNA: TGTGCCACCAGTGATTCTGCCACGAACACCGGGGAGCTGTTTTTT. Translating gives CATSDSATNTGELFF.

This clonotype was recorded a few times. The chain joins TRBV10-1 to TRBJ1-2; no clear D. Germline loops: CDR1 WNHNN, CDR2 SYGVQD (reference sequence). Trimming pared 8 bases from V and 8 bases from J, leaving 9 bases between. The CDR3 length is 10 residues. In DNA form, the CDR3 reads TGCGCCAGCGTCGTCAGGGGCTACACCTTC. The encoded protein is CASVVRGYTF.

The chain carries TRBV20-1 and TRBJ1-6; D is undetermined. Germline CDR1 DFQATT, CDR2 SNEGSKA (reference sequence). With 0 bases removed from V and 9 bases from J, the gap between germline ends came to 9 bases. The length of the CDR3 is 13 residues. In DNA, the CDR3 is TGCAGTGCTAGAGATTTGGAGGGTTCACCCCTCCACTTT. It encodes CSARDLEGSPLHF.

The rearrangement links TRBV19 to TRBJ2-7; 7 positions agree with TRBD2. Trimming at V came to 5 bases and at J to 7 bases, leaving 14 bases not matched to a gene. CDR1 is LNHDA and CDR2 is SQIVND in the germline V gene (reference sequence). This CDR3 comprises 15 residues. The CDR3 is CASSSPPGGSGEQYF. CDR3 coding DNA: TGTGCCAGTAGTTCCCCCCCGGGAGGATCGGGGGAGCAGTACTTC.

As DNA, the CDR3 is TGTGCCAGCAGCGTAGAGACGGGGGGGCCAGATACGCAGTATTTT. It translates to CASSVETGGPDTQYF. The chain combines TRBV9 with TRBJ2-3; 8 bases align to TRBD2. Unmatched junction bases numbered 4, after V lost 0 bases and J lost 4 bases. CDR1 and CDR2 from the germline V gene are SGDLS and YYNGEE. The CDR3 covers 15 residues. Together with reference TRBV9 and TRBJ2-3, the CDR3 gives the full variable domain: DSGVTQTPKHLITATGQRVTLRCSPRSGDLSVYWYQQSLDQGLQFLIQYYNGEERAKGNILERFSAQQFPDLHSELNLSSLELGDSALYFCASSVETGGPDTQYFGPGTRLTVL.

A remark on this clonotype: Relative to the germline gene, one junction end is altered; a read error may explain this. The CDR3 reads CASSLGGVGNTF. The CDR3 DNA follows: TGTGCCAGCAGCTTAGGAGGGGTTGGAAACACCTTC. The genes are TRBV12-3 or TRBV12-4 and TRBJ1-2, with a tentative D call TRBD1 (5 bases). The CDR3 is 12 residues long.

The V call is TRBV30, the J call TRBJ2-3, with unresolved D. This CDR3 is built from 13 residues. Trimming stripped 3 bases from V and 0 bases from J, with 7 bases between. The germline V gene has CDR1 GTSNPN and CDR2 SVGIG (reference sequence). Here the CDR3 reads CAWSLGSTDTQYF. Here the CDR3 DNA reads TGTGCCTGGAGCCTCGGGAGCACAGATACGCAGTATTTT.

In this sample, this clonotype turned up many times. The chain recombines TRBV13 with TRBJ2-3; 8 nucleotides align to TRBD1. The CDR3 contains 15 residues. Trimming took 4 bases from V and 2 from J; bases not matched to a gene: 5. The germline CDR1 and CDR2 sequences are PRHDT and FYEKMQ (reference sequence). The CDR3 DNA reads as TGTGCCAGCAGCTGGTGGGGACAGGCCACAGATACGCAGTATTTT. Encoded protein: CASSWWGQATDTQYF.

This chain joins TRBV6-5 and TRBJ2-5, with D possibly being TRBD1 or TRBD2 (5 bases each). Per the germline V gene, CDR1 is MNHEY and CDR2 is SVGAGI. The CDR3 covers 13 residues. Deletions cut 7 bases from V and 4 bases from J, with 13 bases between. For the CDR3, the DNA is TGTGCCAGCATTTCCCCGGGGACAGAGACCCAGTACTTC. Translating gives CASISPGTETQYF.

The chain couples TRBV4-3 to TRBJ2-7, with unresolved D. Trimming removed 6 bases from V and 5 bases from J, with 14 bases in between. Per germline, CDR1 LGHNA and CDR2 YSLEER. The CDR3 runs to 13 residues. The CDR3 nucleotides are TGCGCCAGCAGTCCAGCAGACGGTCACGAGCAGTACTTC. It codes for CASSPADGHEQYF.

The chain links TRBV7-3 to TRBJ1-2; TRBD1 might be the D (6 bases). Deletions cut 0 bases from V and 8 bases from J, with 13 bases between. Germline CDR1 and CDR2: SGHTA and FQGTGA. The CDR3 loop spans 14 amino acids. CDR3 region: CASSLTVRGQGYTF. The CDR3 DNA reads TGTGCCAGCAGCTTAACGGTCAGGGGTCAAGGCTACACCTTC.

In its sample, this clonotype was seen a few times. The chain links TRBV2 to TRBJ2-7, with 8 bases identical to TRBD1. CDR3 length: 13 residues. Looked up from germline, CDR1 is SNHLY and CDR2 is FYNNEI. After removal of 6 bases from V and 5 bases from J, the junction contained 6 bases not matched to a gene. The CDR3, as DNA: TGTGCCAGCAGCTTGACAGGGGATGACGAGCAGTACTTC. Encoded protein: CASSLTGDDEQYF.

The CDR3 here is CASSEANGVGEKLFF. The CDR3 bases are TGTGCCAGCAGTGAAGCAAACGGGGTAGGAGAAAAACTGTTTTTT. The chain uses TRBV2 and TRBJ1-4, with no clear D. Germline CDR1 reads SNHLY; CDR2 reads FYNNEI. The CDR3 runs 15 residues. V gave up 0 bases and J gave up 8 bases, with 13 bases separating them.

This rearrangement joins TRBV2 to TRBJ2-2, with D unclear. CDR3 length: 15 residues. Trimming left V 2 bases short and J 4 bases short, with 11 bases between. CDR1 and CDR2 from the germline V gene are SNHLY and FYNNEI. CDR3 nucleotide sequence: TGTGCCAGCAGTGAACAAGGGTTAACCACCGGGGAGCTGTTTTTT. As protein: CASSEQGLTTGELFF.